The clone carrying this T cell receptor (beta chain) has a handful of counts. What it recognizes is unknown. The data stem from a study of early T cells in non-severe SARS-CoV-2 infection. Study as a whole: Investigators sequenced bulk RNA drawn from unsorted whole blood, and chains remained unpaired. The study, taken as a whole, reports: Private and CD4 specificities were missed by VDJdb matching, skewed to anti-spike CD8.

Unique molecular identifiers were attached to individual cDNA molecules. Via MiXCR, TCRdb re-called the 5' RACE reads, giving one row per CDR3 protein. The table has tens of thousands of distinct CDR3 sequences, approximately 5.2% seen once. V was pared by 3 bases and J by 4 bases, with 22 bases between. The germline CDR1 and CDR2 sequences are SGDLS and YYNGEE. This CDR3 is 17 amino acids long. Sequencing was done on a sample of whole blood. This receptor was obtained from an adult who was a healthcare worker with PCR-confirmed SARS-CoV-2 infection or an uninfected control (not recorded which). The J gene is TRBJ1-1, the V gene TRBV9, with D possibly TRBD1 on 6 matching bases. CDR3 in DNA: TGTGCCAGCAGCGCCGAACGTGGGGGGGCGCGAAGCACTGAAGCTTTCTTT. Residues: CASSAERGGARSTEAFF.